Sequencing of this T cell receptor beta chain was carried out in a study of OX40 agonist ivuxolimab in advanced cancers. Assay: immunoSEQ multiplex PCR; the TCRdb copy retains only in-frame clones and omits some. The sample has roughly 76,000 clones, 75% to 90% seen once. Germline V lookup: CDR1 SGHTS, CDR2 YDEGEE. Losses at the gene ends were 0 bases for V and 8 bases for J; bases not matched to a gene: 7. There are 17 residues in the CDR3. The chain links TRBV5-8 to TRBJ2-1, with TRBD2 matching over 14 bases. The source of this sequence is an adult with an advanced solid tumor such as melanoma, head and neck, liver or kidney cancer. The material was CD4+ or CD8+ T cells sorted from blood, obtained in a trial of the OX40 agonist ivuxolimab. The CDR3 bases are TGTGCCAGCAGCTTGGGACTAGCGGGAGGGGTTGTAGATGAGCAGTTCTTC. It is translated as CASSLGLAGGVVDEQFF.